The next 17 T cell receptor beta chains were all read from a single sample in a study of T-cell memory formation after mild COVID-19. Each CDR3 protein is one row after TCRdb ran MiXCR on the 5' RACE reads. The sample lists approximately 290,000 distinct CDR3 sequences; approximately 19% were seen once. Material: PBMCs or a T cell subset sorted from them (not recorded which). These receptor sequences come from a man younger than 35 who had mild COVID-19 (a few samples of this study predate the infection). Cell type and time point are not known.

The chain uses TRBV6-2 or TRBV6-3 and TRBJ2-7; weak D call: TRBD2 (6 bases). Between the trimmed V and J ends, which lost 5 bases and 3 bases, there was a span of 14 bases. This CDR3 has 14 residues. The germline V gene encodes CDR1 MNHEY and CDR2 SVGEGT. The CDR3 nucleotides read TGTGCCAGCAGTCAACCAGGAGGGTTCTACGAGCAGTACGTC. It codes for CASSQPGGFYEQYV.

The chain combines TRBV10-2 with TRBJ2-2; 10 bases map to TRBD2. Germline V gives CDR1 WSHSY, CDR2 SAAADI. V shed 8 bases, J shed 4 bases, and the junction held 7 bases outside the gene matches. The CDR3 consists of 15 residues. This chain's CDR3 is CASRWTSGSTGELFF. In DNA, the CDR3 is TGCGCCAGCCGCTGGACTAGCGGCAGCACCGGGGAGCTGTTTTTT.

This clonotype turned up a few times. CDR3 region: CASSPPSGGAGEQYV. CDR3 bases: TGTGCCAGCAGCCCCCCTAGCGGGGGGGCTGGCGAGCAGTACGTC. The chain combines TRBV7-3 with TRBJ2-7, with TRBD2 identical over 12 bases. The CDR3 runs to 15 residues. J gave up 6 bases and V 5 bases, and 8 bases lay outside the gene matches. The germline gives CDR1 SGHTA, CDR2 FQGTGA.

The CDR3 DNA follows: TGCAGTGCTAGGGGATGGGAGAAACTAGCGGGGGGGCCGGATACGCAGTATTTT. As protein: CSARGWEKLAGGPDTQYF. The rearrangement uses TRBV20-1 and TRBJ2-3, with TRBD2 matching over 13 bases. CDR1 is DFQATT, CDR2 SNEGSKA, per germline (reference sequence). CDR3 length: 18 amino acids. V gave up 3 bases and J gave up 6 bases; unmatched junction bases: 15.

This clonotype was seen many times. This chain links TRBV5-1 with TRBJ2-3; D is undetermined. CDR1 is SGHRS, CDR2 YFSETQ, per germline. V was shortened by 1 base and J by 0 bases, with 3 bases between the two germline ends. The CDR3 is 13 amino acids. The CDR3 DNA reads TGCGCCAGCAGCTTGATAAGCACAGATACGCAGTATTTT. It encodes CASSLISTDTQYF.

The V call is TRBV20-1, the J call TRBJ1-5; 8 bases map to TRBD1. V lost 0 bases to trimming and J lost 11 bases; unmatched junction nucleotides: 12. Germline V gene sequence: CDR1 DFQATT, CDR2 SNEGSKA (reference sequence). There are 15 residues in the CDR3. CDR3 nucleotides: TGCAGTGCTAGAGATTGGCAGGGGGCACAGCGGGCCCAGCATTTT. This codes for CSARDWQGAQRAQHF.

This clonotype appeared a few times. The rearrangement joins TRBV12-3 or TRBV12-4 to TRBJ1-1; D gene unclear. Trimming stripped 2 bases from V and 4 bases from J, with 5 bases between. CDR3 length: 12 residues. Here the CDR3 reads CASSLMSTEAFF. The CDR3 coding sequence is TGTGCCAGCAGTTTAATGAGCACTGAAGCTTTCTTT.

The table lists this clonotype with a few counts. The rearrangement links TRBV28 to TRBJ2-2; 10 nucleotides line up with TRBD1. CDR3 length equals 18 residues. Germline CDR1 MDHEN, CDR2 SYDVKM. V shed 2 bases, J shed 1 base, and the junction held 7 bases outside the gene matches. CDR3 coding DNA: TGTGCCAGCAGTTTAGACAGGGGGCGAATAGAGAACACCGGGGAGCTGTTTTTT. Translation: CASSLDRGRIENTGELFF.

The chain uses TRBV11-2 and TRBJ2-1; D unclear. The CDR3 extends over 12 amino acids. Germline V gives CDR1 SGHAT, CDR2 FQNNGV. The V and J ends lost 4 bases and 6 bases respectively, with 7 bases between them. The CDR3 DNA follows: TGTGCCAGCAGCTCCGGGTTCAATGAGCAGTTCTTC. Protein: CASSSGFNEQFF.

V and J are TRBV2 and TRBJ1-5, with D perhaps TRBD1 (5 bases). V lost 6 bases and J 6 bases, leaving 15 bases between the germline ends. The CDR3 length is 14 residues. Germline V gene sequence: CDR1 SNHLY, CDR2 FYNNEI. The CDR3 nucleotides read TGTGCCAGCAGCCCGAGCAGGGTGCGTCAGCCCCAGCATTTT. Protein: CASSPSRVRQPQHF.

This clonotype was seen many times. Written as DNA, the CDR3 is TGTGCCAGCAGCCTCCGGCCGGGGGGCTACAATGAGCAGTTCTTC. This encodes CASSLRPGGYNEQFF. The rearrangement joins TRBV7-2 to TRBJ2-1, with 7 bases fitting TRBD2. The ends lost 5 bases at V and 3 bases at J; junction bases unmatched: 7. This CDR3 has 15 amino acids. CDR1 SGHTA and CDR2 FQGNSA come from the germline V gene. Based on the CDR3 plus reference TRBV7-2 and TRBJ2-1, the full variable domain is GAGVSQSPSNKVTEKGKDVELRCDPISGHTALYWYRQSLGQGLEFLIYFQGNSAPDKSGLPSDRFSAERTGGSVSTLTIQRTQQEDSAVYLCASSLRPGGYNEQFFGPGTRLTVL.

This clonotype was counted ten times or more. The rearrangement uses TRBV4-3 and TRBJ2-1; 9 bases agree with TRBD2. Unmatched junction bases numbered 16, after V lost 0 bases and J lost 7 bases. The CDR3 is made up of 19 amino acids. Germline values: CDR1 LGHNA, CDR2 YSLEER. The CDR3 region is CASSQEHPFGGGAGNEQFF. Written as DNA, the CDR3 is TGCGCCAGCAGCCAAGAGCACCCGTTTGGCGGGGGGGCGGGGAATGAGCAGTTCTTC.

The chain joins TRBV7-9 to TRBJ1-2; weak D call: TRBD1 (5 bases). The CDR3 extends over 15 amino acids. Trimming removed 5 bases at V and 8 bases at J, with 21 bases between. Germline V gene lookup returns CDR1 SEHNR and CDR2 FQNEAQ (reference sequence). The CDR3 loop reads CASSRGLRGKGGYTF. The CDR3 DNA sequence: TGTGCCAGCAGCCGTGGGCTGAGGGGCAAAGGGGGCTACACCTTC.

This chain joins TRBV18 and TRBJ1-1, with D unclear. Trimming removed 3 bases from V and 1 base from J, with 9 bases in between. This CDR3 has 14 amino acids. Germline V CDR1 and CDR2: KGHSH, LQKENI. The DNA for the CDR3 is TGTGCCAGCTCACCCGACCAGAGGAACACTGAAGCTTTCTTT. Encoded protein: CASSPDQRNTEAFF.

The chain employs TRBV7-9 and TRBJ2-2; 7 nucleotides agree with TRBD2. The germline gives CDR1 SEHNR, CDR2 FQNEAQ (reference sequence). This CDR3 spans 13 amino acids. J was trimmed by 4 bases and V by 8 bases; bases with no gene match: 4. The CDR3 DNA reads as TGTGCCAGCCCTAGCGGAGCCACCGGGGAGCTGTTTTTT. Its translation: CASPSGATGELFF.

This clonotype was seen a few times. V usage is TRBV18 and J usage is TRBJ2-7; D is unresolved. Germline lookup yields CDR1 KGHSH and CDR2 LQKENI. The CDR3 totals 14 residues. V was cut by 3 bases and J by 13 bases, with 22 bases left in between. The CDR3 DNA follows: TGTGCCAGCTCACCGGAAGGATTCGCCCCTTTGCGATACGTC. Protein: CASSPEGFAPLRYV.

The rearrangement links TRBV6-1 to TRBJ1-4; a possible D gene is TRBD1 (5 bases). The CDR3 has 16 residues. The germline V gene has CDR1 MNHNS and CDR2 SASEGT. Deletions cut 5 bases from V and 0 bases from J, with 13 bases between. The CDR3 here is CASSPAGVATNEKLFF. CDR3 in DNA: TGTGCCAGCAGTCCTGCGGGGGTTGCAACTAATGAAAAACTGTTTTTT.